Below, 30 T cell receptor beta chains from the same sample are listed, as sequenced in a study of shared clonotypes between healthy human individuals. The repertoire was sequenced with immunoSEQ multiplex PCR; TCRdb's copy has only in-frame clones and lacks some. The sample comprises 1.5 million to 2.5 million clones, just under 95% of which are singletons, and roughly 1.2% rests with the top ten. CD45RO negativity and positive selection for CCR7 defined naive CD8 cells, a population that excluded terminally differentiated effector memory CD45RA+ cells. The sequenced sample was naive CD8+ T cells sorted from blood. The receptors come from a young man in good health.

The rearrangement uses TRBV5-4 and TRBJ1-1; no clear D. V lost 2 bases and J 0 bases, leaving 11 bases between the germline ends. In germline, CDR1 is SGHNT, CDR2 YYREEE (reference sequence). The CDR3 length is 15 residues. The CDR3 DNA reads TGTGCCAGCAGCTTCACGGTCGAGATGAACACTGAAGCTTTCTTT. The encoded protein is CASSFTVEMNTEAFF.

This rearrangement joins TRBV27 to TRBJ2-7, with TRBD1 identical over 9 bases. Germline assignment: CDR1 MNHEY and CDR2 SMNVEV (reference sequence). The ends lost 5 bases at V and 1 base at J; junction bases unmatched: 9. The CDR3 consists of 16 residues. The CDR3 DNA reads as TGTGCCAGCAGTCTCTCCTCGGGACAGGGATCCTACGAGCAGTACTTC. Encoded protein: CASSLSSGQGSYEQYF.

V usage is TRBV7-2 and J usage is TRBJ2-5, with D possibly TRBD2 on 6 matching bases. V lost 1 base and J 1 base, leaving 19 bases between the germline ends. Germline V CDR1 and CDR2: SGHTA, FQGNSA. This CDR3 comprises 18 residues. CDR3 DNA: TGTGCCAGCAGCTTAGACCCCCAGGGACTTCTGTTCCAAGAGACCCAGTACTTC. Protein sequence: CASSLDPQGLLFQETQYF.

This clone was recorded only once. The chain recombines TRBV11-2 with TRBJ2-1, with unresolved D. Trimming took off 1 base at V and 6 bases at J, with 16 bases between the two ends. The germline CDR1 and CDR2 sequences are SGHAT and FQNNGV. CDR3 size: 16 residues. The CDR3 region is CASSLVSDRALNEQFF. CDR3 sequence (DNA): TGTGCCAGCAGCTTAGTTTCGGACCGAGCCCTCAATGAGCAGTTCTTC.

V usage is TRBV2 and J usage is TRBJ1-1; D is uncertain. The ends were cut back, 4 bases at V and 1 base at J, with 10 bases in the middle. CDR3 length: 14 residues. CDR1 SNHLY and CDR2 FYNNEI come from the germline V gene. CDR3 sequence: CASSGRATNTEAFF. CDR3 DNA: TGTGCCAGCAGTGGCCGTGCTACGAACACTGAAGCTTTCTTT.

J is TRBJ1-1 and V is TRBV5-5; 9 bases are a match to TRBD1. CDR3 length: 15 amino acids. J gave up 1 base and V 3 bases, and 4 bases lay outside the gene matches. Per germline, CDR1 SGHKS and CDR2 YYEKEE (reference sequence). The CDR3: CASSWWGQGNTEAFF. The DNA of the CDR3 is TGTGCCAGCAGCTGGTGGGGACAGGGGAACACTGAAGCTTTCTTT.

The V call is TRBV7-8, the J call TRBJ2-7, with TRBD1 matching 8 bases. Germline loops: CDR1 SGHVS, CDR2 FQNEAQ. After removal of 5 bases from V and 9 bases from J, the junction contained 3 bases not matched to a gene. The CDR3 runs 11 residues. The CDR3: CASSVGQGQYF. In DNA, the CDR3 is TGTGCCAGCAGCGTAGGACAGGGGCAGTACTTC.

A note on this clone: Other DNA sequences in the same sample also yield this CDR3. V is TRBV29-1 and J is TRBJ2-7; 10 bases are a match to TRBD1. Germline assignment: CDR1 SQVTM and CDR2 ANQGSEA. J was trimmed by 1 base and V by 5 bases; bases with no gene match: 2. The CDR3 totals 13 residues. The CDR3 nucleotides are TGCAGCGTTCTGGGACAGGGGTCCTACGAGCAGTACTTC. This translates into CSVLGQGSYEQYF.

This clone was observed a few times. Other DNA variants within this sample encode the same CDR3. The chain links TRBV27 to TRBJ2-5; TRBD2 aligns across 8 bases. The V gene end was trimmed by 4 bases and the J gene end by 1 base; junction bases not matched to a gene: 2. Germline CDR1 MNHEY, CDR2 SMNVEV (reference sequence). The CDR3 consists of 14 residues. The CDR3 protein is CASSSLAVQETQYF. CDR3 sequence (DNA): TGTGCCAGCAGTTCACTAGCGGTCCAAGAGACCCAGTACTTC.

V is TRBV7-9 and J is TRBJ2-4, with a tentative D call TRBD1 (5 bases). Trimming pared 0 bases from V and 0 bases from J, leaving 9 bases between. There are 16 residues in the CDR3. CDR1 and CDR2 (germline): SEHNR, FQNEAQ (reference sequence). CDR3 sequence (DNA): TGTGCCAGCAGCTTAGCATCAGGGTTAGCCAAAAACATTCAGTACTTC. Translating it yields CASSLASGLAKNIQYF.

A single count supports this clone. This chain connects TRBV6-5 to TRBJ1-1; D may be TRBD1 (5 bases). The germline gives CDR1 MNHEY, CDR2 SVGAGI. The CDR3 spans 13 residues. V was trimmed by 10 bases and J by 5 bases, leaving 17 bases between them. The CDR3 coding sequence is TGTGCCACTTATACGGGGGTTGAGACTGAAGCTTTCTTT. As protein: CATYTGVETEAFF.

The chain employs TRBV11-2 and TRBJ2-7; the D gene is possibly TRBD1 (6 bases). This CDR3 has 14 residues. Germline V CDR1 and CDR2: SGHAT, FQNNGV. V was clipped by 5 bases and J by 0 bases, with 11 bases between them. The CDR3 sequence is CASSPQGSSYEQYF. CDR3 in DNA: TGTGCCAGCAGCCCTCAGGGGAGCTCCTACGAGCAGTACTTC.

This rearrangement joins TRBV7-9 to TRBJ1-6; no firm D call. CDR1 is SEHNR, CDR2 FQNEAQ, per germline (reference sequence). V lost 3 bases, J lost 9 bases, and 12 bases lay in between. CDR3 length: 14 residues. Here the CDR3 reads CASSFGASGSPLHF. DNA for the CDR3: TGTGCCAGCAGCTTTGGAGCCTCGGGTTCACCCCTCCACTTT. The full variable domain, in which reference TRBV7-9 and TRBJ1-6 provide the parts outside the CDR3, is DTGVSQNPRHKITKRGQNVTFRCDPISEHNRLYWYRQTLGQGPEFLTYFQNEAQLEKSRLLSDRFSAERPKGSFSTLEIQRTEQGDSAMYLCASSFGASGSPLHFGNGTRLTVT.

The rearrangement links TRBV30 to TRBJ2-7, with a possible D match to TRBD2 (6 bases). The CDR3 runs to 14 residues. Trimming left V 5 bases short and J 6 bases short, with 20 bases between. Germline-derived CDR1 and CDR2 are GTSNPN and SVGIG (reference sequence). CDR3 amino acids: CAWQMGGLSSEQYF. As DNA, the CDR3 is TGTGCCTGGCAGATGGGAGGCCTCTCTTCCGAGCAGTACTTC. Full variable domain (missing parts from reference TRBV30 and TRBJ2-7): SQTIHQWPATLVQPVGSPLSLECTVEGTSNPNLYWYRQAAGRGLQLLFYSVGIGQISSEVPQNLSASRPQDRQFILSSKKLLLSDSGFYLCAWQMGGLSSEQYFGPGTRLTVT.

This chain's CDR3 is CASTEPPGYSNQPQHF. The CDR3 bases are TGTGCCAGCACCGAGCCCCCAGGGTACAGCAATCAGCCCCAGCATTTT. The chain joins TRBV6-6 to TRBJ1-5; D might be TRBD1 (5 bases). CDR3 size: 16 residues. V dropped 7 bases and J dropped 1 base, with 17 bases sitting between them. CDR1 MNHNY and CDR2 SVGAGI come from the germline V gene (reference sequence).

The chain recombines TRBV14 with TRBJ2-7; D might be TRBD1 (6 bases). V was cut by 0 bases and J by 2 bases, with 8 bases left in between. The germline CDR1 and CDR2 sequences are SGHDN and FVKESK. CDR3 size: 14 residues. This chain's CDR3 is CASSQDRDTYEQYF. In nucleotides, the CDR3 is TGTGCCAGCAGCCAAGATCGGGACACCTACGAGCAGTACTTC.

J is TRBJ2-1 and V is TRBV4-1, with TRBD1 as a possible D gene (5 bases). V dropped 3 bases and J dropped 9 bases, with 12 bases sitting between them. Germline V gene lookup returns CDR1 MGHRA and CDR2 YSYEKL. The CDR3 loop spans 13 amino acids. Here the CDR3 DNA reads TGCGCCAGCAGCCAGAGAAAGGGGTTTGAGCAGTTCTTC. Amino acids: CASSQRKGFEQFF.

The gene calls are TRBV2 and TRBJ1-1, with a weak D call TRBD1 (5 bases). Trimming took 3 bases from V and 4 from J, leaving 9 bases between them. The CDR3 spans 13 residues. Germline V gene sequence: CDR1 SNHLY, CDR2 FYNNEI. The CDR3 DNA is TGTGCCAGCAGTGAGTGGGGGGGCACTGAAGCTTTCTTT. This codes for CASSEWGGTEAFF.

V is TRBV29-1 and J is TRBJ2-3; D is uncertain. Per the germline V gene, CDR1 is SQVTM and CDR2 is ANQGSEA. The CDR3 covers 15 residues. V dropped 5 bases and J dropped 1 base, with 16 bases sitting between them. The CDR3 nucleotides read TGCAGCGTTAACTGGGTCAACAAGGGCACAGATACGCAGTATTTT. This gives the protein CSVNWVNKGTDTQYF.

V usage is TRBV27 and J usage is TRBJ1-1, with D perhaps TRBD1 (5 bases). Per germline, CDR1 MNHEY and CDR2 SMNVEV (reference sequence). The CDR3 totals 14 residues. V dropped 7 bases and J dropped 1 base, with 13 bases sitting between them. As DNA, the CDR3 is TGTGCCAGCACCTCGGGACCCAGGAACACTGAAGCTTTCTTT. Its protein product is CASTSGPRNTEAFF.

J is TRBJ1-1 and V is TRBV4-1; D remains unclear. The length of the CDR3 is 15 residues. Germline V gives CDR1 MGHRA, CDR2 YSYEKL. V lost 4 bases and J 0 bases, leaving 12 bases between the germline ends. The CDR3 here is CASSLSLSLNTEAFF. The CDR3 nucleotides are TGCGCCAGCAGCCTGTCTCTGAGCCTGAACACTGAAGCTTTCTTT.

The genes are TRBV9 and TRBJ2-7; D is perhaps TRBD2 (6 bases). The CDR3 runs 16 residues. Between the trimmed V and J ends, which lost 4 bases and 2 bases, there was a span of 19 bases. CDR1 and CDR2 from the germline V gene are SGDLS and YYNGEE. The CDR3 protein is CASSPAGLDTTYEQYF. Here the CDR3 DNA reads TGTGCCAGCAGCCCAGCGGGTCTTGACACCACCTACGAGCAGTACTTC.

The J gene is TRBJ2-2, the V gene TRBV6-1, with 8 bases identical to TRBD1. CDR1 is MNHNS and CDR2 is SASEGT in the germline V gene. This CDR3 is built from 19 residues. Trimming at V came to 2 bases and at J to 3 bases, leaving 14 bases not matched to a gene. CDR3 residues: CASSEFVHRGTGDTGELFF. The CDR3 DNA reads as TGTGCCAGCAGTGAATTTGTCCACAGGGGGACGGGGGACACCGGGGAGCTGTTTTTT.

As for this clone: The sample carries other DNA sequences with the same CDR3. The chain employs TRBV2 and TRBJ2-5; D not resolved. The germline V gene encodes CDR1 SNHLY and CDR2 FYNNEI. The CDR3 runs 13 residues. The V and J ends lost 3 bases and 3 bases respectively, with 8 bases between them. The CDR3 region is CASSEGFKETQYF. For the CDR3, the DNA is TGTGCCAGCAGTGAGGGGTTCAAAGAGACCCAGTACTTC.

This clone was observed a single time. This sequence joins TRBV4-3 and TRBJ2-5; D gene ambiguous. V was cut by 0 bases and J by 5 bases, with 10 bases left in between. The CDR3 sequence is 14 residues long. The germline V gene encodes CDR1 LGHNA and CDR2 YSLEER. The DNA for the CDR3 is TGCGCCAGCAGCCAAGATAGTGGCGATGAGACCCAGTACTTC. Translating gives CASSQDSGDETQYF.

With regard to this clone: The same CDR3 can be traced to other DNA sequences in this sample. The genes are TRBV4-3 and TRBJ2-2; D uncertain. The CDR3 extends over 14 amino acids. Germline assignment: CDR1 LGHNA and CDR2 YSLEER. V lost 3 bases and J lost 2, with 7 bases in between. CDR3 in DNA: TGCGCCAGCAGCCAGGGCCAAAACACCGGGGAGCTGTTTTTT. Protein sequence: CASSQGQNTGELFF.

Note on this clone: Other DNA sequences in this sample translate to the same CDR3. V usage is TRBV11-3 and J usage is TRBJ2-7; perhaps TRBD1 as D (5 bases). V was trimmed by 1 base and J by 3 bases, leaving 13 bases between them. Germline values: CDR1 SGHNT, CDR2 YENEEA. The CDR3 is 15 amino acids. The CDR3 DNA is TGTGCCAGCAGCTTAGGGAGAGGAGACAGCTACGAGCAGTACTTC. Protein sequence: CASSLGRGDSYEQYF.

DNA of the CDR3: TGTGCCAGCAGCTTGGAAGCGGGAGGTCGGGAGCAGTACTTC. This encodes CASSLEAGGREQYF. The gene calls are TRBV5-4 and TRBJ2-7; 9 positions agree with TRBD2. Trimming removed 0 bases from V and 7 bases from J; junction bases left unmatched: 5. The CDR3 has 14 amino acids. CDR1 is SGHNT and CDR2 is YYREEE in the germline V gene (reference sequence).

The rearrangement uses TRBV6-1 and TRBJ2-7, with TRBD2 as a possible D gene (6 bases). The CDR3 is 15 residues long. The germline V gene has CDR1 MNHNS and CDR2 SASEGT. Trimming took 6 bases from V and 0 from J, leaving 15 bases between them. The CDR3 DNA follows: TGTGCCAGCAGGGGGACTTCCTTTACCTCCTACGAGCAGTACTTC. It codes for CASRGTSFTSYEQYF.

This sequence joins TRBV13 and TRBJ2-1; no definite D call. This CDR3 comprises 12 residues. Trimming cost V 1 base and J 9 bases, with 7 bases left between them. The germline CDR1 and CDR2 sequences are PRHDT and FYEKMQ (reference sequence). CDR3 bases: TGTGCCAGCAGCTTAGAAGGGTTTGAGCAGTTCTTC. As protein: CASSLEGFEQFF.